This T cell receptor beta chain appears in the sequencing data of a study of cytotoxic CD8 clonotypes in ibrutinib-treated CLL. Study-wide findings and caveats: Higher clonality was seen at ibrutinib response and a return toward baseline at progression. Public clonotypes proved infrequent, and on treatment they shrank or remained steady.

Here immunoSEQ multiplex PCR was the method, and the copy in TCRdb shows in-frame clones only, minus some. This repertoire shows around 70,000 clones, 80% found once; its top ten account for roughly 8%. Comments on this clone: Its antigen remains unknown.

This CDR3 has 15 residues. The ends were cut back, 0 bases at V and 9 bases at J, with 15 bases in the middle. Germline V gene lookup returns CDR1 KGHSH and CDR2 LQKENI. The TCR originated in a human donor with chronic lymphocytic leukemia. This chain joins TRBV18 and TRBJ2-1; D remains unclear. Sample: PBMCs, taken at disease progression, from a patient treated with ibrutinib. The CDR3, as DNA: TGTGCCAGCTCACCACCAAGGTCTGGTCAAGGTGAGCAGTTCTTC. This gives the protein CASSPPRSGQGEQFF. Full variable domain (outside the CDR3, taken from reference TRBV18 and TRBJ2-1): NAGVMQNPRHLVRRRGQEARLRCSPMKGHSHVYWYRQLPEEGLKFMVYLQKENIIDESGMPKERFSAEFPKEGPSILRIQQVVRGDSAAYFCASSPPRSGQGEQFFGPGTRLTVL.